The source of this TCR beta chain is a study of blood T cell repertoires in COVID-19. Study overall: T cells, B-cell-depleted T cells, or PBMCs provided the cDNA or gDNA that served as material.

TCRdb's copy holds only in-frame clones and misses some; the assay was immunoSEQ multiplex PCR. This table has 130,000 or so clones, about four fifths appearing once. CDR3 length equals 13 residues. Germline V gene data show CDR1 as SGHDT and CDR2 as YYEEEE. The V segment lost 7 bases and the J segment 1 base; nucleotides outside the gene matches: 3. The sequenced sample consisted of peripheral blood. This chain uses TRBV5-6 with TRBJ1-1; 8 bases align to TRBD1. This TCR came from an older woman with acute or convalescent COVID-19. The CDR3 DNA is TGTGCCAGCGTTGGACAGGGGAACACTGAAGCTTTCTTT. It specifies CASVGQGNTEAFF. Combining the CDR3 with reference TRBV5-6 and TRBJ1-1 gives the whole variable domain DAGVTQSPTHLIKTRGQQVTLRCSPKSGHDTVSWYQQALGQGPQFIFQYYEEEERQRGNFPDRFSGHQFPNYSSELNVNALLLGDSALYLCASVGQGNTEAFFGQGTRLTVV.